This T cell receptor (beta chain) was obtained from a study of cytotoxic CD8 clonotypes in ibrutinib-treated CLL. Study findings and constraints: Baseline levels were approached again at progression, after clonality had risen at ibrutinib response.

Profiling relied on immunoSEQ multiplex PCR, and the TCRdb table lists in-frame clones only, not all of them. Altogether 65,000 to 90,000 clones are present, approximately 82% being singletons, with the ten largest covering more than 30%. About this clone itself: Its antigen is not identified.

This CDR3 is built from 16 residues. Sequencing used PBMCs, obtained after 24 months of ibrutinib treatment. The origin of this receptor is a human donor with chronic lymphocytic leukemia. The chain carries TRBV21-1 and TRBJ2-2; the table's TRBD1 call for D was not verified on the DNA. TRBV21-1 constitutes a pseudogene. CDR3 loop: CASSRRPDRGTGELFF. CDR3 DNA sequence: TGTGCCAGCAGCAGGCGCCCGGACAGGGGCACCGGGGAGCTGTTTTTT.